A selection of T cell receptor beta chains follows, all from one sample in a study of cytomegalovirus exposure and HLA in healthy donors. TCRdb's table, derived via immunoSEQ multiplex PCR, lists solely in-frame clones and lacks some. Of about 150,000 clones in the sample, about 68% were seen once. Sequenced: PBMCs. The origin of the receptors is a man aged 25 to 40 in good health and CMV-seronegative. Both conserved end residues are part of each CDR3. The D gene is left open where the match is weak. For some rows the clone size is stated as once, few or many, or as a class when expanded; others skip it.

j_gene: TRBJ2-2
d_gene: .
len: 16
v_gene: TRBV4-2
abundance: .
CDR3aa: CASSQGIVELAGELFF
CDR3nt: TGTGCCAGCAGCCAAGGCATAGTTGAGCTGGCCGGGGAGCTGTTTTTT

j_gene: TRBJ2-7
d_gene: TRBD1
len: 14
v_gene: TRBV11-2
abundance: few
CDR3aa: CASSFVGQGNEQYF
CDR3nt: TGTGCCAGCAGCTTTGTCGGACAGGGCAACGAGCAGTACTTC

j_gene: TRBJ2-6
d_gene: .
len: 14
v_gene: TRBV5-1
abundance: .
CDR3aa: CASKRVGGANVLTF
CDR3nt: TGCGCCAGCAAACGGGTAGGTGGGGCCAACGTCCTGACTTTC

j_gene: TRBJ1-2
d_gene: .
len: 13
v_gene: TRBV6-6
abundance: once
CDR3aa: CASSLTENYGYTF
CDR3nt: TGTGCCAGCAGTCTGACAGAGAACTATGGCTACACCTTC

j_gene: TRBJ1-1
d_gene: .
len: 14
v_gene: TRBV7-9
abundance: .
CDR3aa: CASSLEVGDTEAFF
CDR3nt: TGTGCCAGCAGCTTAGAAGTTGGAGACACTGAAGCTTTCTTT

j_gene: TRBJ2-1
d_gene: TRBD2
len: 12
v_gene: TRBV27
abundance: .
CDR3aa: CASSSGTRFEFF
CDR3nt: TGTGCCAGCAGTTCCGGGACTAGATTCGAGTTCTTC

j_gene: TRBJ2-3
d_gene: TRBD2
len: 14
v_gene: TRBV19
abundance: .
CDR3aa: CASSRSLASDTQYF
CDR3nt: TGTGCCAGTAGTAGGTCACTAGCGTCAGATACGCAGTATTTT

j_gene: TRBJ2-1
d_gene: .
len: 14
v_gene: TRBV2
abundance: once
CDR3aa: CASSVRQRNNEQFF
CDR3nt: TGTGCCAGCAGTGTGAGACAGAGAAACAATGAGCAGTTCTTC

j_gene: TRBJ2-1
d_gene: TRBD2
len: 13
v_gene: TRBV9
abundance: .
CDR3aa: CASSRSGGDEQFF
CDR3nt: TGTGCCAGCAGCCGGAGCGGGGGGGATGAGCAGTTCTTC

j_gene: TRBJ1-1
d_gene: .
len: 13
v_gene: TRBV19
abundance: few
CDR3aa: CASSIPGRTEAFF
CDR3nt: TGTGCCAGTAGTATACCAGGGAGGACTGAAGCTTTCTTT

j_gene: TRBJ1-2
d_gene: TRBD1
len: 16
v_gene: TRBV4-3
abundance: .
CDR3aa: CASSQDGGQTNYGYTF
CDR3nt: TGCGCCAGCAGCCAAGATGGGGGACAGACTAACTATGGCTACACCTTC

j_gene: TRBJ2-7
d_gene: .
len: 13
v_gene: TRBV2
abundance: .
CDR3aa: CASSRDLREEQYF
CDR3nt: TGTGCCAGCAGTCGAGACCTTAGGGAGGAGCAGTACTTC

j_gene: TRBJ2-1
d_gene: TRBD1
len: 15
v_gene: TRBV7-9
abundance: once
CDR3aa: CASSPKYRQGNEQFF
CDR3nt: TGTGCCAGCAGCCCGAAATACCGACAGGGGAATGAGCAGTTCTTC

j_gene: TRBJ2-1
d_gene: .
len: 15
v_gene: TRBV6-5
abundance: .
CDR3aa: CASNPPGSTVDEQFF
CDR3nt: TGTGCCAGCAACCCCCCCGGGAGTACGGTTGATGAGCAGTTCTTC

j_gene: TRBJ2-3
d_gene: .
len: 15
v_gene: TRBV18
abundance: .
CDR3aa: CASSLAELLRDTQYF
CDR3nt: TGTGCCAGCTCACTAGCGGAACTACTCAGGGATACGCAGTATTTT

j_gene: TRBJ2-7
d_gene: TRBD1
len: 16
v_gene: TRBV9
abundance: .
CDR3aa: CASSVDGQGGIYEQYF
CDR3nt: TGTGCCAGCAGCGTAGACGGACAGGGGGGCATCTACGAGCAGTACTTC

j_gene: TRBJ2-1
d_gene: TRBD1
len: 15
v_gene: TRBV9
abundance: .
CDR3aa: CASSMTGGVYNEQFF
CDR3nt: TGTGCCAGCAGCATGACAGGGGGAGTCTACAATGAGCAGTTCTTC

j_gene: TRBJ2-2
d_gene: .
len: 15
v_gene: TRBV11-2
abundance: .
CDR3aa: CASSLGNRNTGELFF
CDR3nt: TGTGCCAGCAGCTTAGGGAACAGGAACACCGGGGAGCTGTTTTTT

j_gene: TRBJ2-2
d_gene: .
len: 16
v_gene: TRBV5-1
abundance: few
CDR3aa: CASSFQSGFTTGELFF
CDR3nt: TGCGCCAGCAGCTTCCAATCCGGGTTTACCACCGGGGAGCTGTTTTTT

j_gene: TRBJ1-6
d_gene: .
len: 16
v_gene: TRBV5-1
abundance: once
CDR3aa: CASSLGDTGMNSPLHF
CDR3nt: TGCGCCAGCAGCTTGGGCGATACAGGGATGAATTCACCCCTCCACTTT

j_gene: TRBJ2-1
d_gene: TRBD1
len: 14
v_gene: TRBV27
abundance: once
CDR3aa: CAARGPGGFNEQFF
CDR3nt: TGTGCCGCACGGGGGCCAGGGGGCTTCAATGAGCAGTTCTTC

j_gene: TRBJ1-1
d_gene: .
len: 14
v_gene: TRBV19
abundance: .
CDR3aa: CASSMWGRNTEAFF
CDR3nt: TGTGCCAGTAGTATGTGGGGCCGGAACACTGAAGCTTTCTTT

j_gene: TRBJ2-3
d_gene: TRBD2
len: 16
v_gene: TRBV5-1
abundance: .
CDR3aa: CASSLVLAGGGDTQYF
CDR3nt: TGCGCCAGCAGCTTGGTGCTAGCGGGGGGTGGGGATACGCAGTATTTT

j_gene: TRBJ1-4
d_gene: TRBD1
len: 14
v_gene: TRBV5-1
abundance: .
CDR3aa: CASGRGQGGEKLFF
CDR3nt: TGCGCCAGCGGCAGAGGACAGGGCGGGGAAAAACTGTTTTTT

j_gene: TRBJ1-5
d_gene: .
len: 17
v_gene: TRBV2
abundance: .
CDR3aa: CASSEIRLGRDNQPQHF
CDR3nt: TGTGCCAGCAGTGAAATCCGATTGGGCAGGGACAATCAGCCCCAGCATTTT

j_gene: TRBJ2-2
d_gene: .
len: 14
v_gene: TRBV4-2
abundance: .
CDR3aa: CASSQALGTGELFF
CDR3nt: TGTGCCAGCAGCCAAGCCCTAGGCACCGGGGAGCTGTTTTTT

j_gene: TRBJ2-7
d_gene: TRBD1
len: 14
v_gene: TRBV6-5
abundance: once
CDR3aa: CASSRDRNSYEQYF
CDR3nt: TGTGCCAGCAGTCGGGACAGGAACTCCTACGAGCAGTACTTC

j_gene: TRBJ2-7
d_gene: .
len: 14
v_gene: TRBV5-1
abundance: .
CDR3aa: CASSWGDVSYEQYF
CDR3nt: TGCGCCAGCAGCTGGGGGGACGTTTCCTACGAGCAGTACTTC

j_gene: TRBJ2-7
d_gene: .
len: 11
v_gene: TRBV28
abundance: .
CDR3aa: CANPTFYEQYF
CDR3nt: TGTGCCAACCCGACATTTTACGAGCAGTACTTC

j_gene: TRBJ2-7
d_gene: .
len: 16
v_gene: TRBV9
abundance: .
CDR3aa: CASSASTGQGIYEQYF
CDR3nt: TGTGCCAGCAGCGCGTCTACAGGGCAAGGGATCTACGAGCAGTACTTC

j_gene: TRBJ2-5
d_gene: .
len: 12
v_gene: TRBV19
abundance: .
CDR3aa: CASSIGEETQYF
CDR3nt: TGTGCCAGTAGTATCGGGGAAGAGACCCAGTACTTC